This T cell receptor beta chain is from a study of blood T cell repertoires in COVID-19. Data came from immunoSEQ multiplex PCR; TCRdb stores just in-frame clones and leaves some out. This table holds more than 350,000 clones, roughly 90% found once. Categorization into cohorts depended on clinical history that participants reported. The sample taken for sequencing was PBMCs or T cells enriched from blood (not recorded which). The TCR sequence derives from a woman aged 18 to 35 who had been exposed to COVID-19.

DNA for the CDR3: TGTGCCAGCAACCTCCAGGGGAGTGTGAACACTGAAGCTTTCTTT. This gives the protein CASNLQGSVNTEAFF. This chain links TRBV28 with TRBJ1-1, with D possibly being TRBD1 (6 bases). This CDR3 has 15 residues. Germline lookup yields CDR1 MDHEN and CDR2 SYDVKM. V was trimmed by 7 bases and J by 0 bases, leaving 15 bases between them.